The 16 T cell receptor beta chains listed next were all sequenced from one sample in a study of Graves' ophthalmopathy and Graves' hyperthyroidism. Amplified TCR beta CDR3 regions were obtained using RNA transcripts as template. Investigators did first-round RT-PCR with HTBI primers, then second-round multiplex PCR. TCRdb analysed the multiplex PCR reads with MiXCR anew, one entry per CDR3 protein. The table has around 470,000 distinct CDR3 sequences, around an eighth seen once; the top ten hold about 10%. The sequencing sample was made of blood. The receptors stem from a woman aged 30 to 39 with Graves' ophthalmopathy.

The V call is TRBV30, the J call TRBJ1-5; 10 bases fit TRBD1. Germline CDR1 and CDR2: GTSNPN and SVGIG (reference sequence). Unmatched junction bases numbered 7, after V lost 0 bases and J lost 5 bases. The CDR3 extends over 16 amino acids. CDR3 region: CAWSVKAGTGDQPQHF. The CDR3 bases are TGTGCCTGGAGTGTAAAAGCCGGGACAGGGGATCAGCCCCAGCATTTT.

The rearrangement joins TRBV2 to TRBJ2-7; no firm D call. Per the germline V gene, CDR1 is SNHLY and CDR2 is FYNNEI. The CDR3 extends over 11 amino acids. Trimming shortened V by 4 bases and J by 4 bases, and 5 bases separated the two germline ends. The CDR3 is CASSVEYEQYF. The CDR3 region has the DNA TGTGCCAGCAGTGTTGAGTACGAGCAGTACTTC.

CDR3: CASSWTLEAFF. DNA for the CDR3: TGTGCCAGCAGTTGGACGCTCGAAGCTTTCTTT. The rearrangement uses TRBV27 and TRBJ1-1; no reliable D call. CDR1 is MNHEY, CDR2 SMNVEV, per germline (reference sequence). Trimming pared 4 bases from V and 8 bases from J, leaving 8 bases between. The CDR3 sequence is 11 residues long.

In its sample, this clonotype was seen many times. In DNA form, the CDR3 reads TGCAGCGTTGAAGATCGAGCGGAGGAGACCCAGTACTTC. Translating it yields CSVEDRAEETQYF. The V and J genes are TRBV29-1 and TRBJ2-5; D possibly corresponds to TRBD2 (5 bases). CDR1 is SQVTM and CDR2 is ANQGSEA in the germline V gene. V lost 0 bases, J lost 5 bases, and 10 bases lay in between. The CDR3 length is 13 residues.

This clonotype has ten or more counts. The chain employs TRBV5-1 and TRBJ2-5; D tentatively fits TRBD1 or TRBD2 (6 bases each). V shed 3 bases and J shed 1 base, with 13 bases lying between them. The CDR3 is 15 amino acids. Germline V gene sequence: CDR1 SGHRS, CDR2 YFSETQ. CDR3: CASSSGEGGQETQYF. For the CDR3, the DNA is TGCGCCAGCAGCTCTGGCGAGGGGGGCCAAGAGACCCAGTACTTC. Full variable domain (remainder filled in from reference TRBV5-1 and TRBJ2-5): KAGVTQTPRYLIKTRGQQVTLSCSPISGHRSVSWYQQTPGQGLQFLFEYFSETQRNKGNFPGRFSGRQFSNSRSEMNVSTLELGDSALYLCASSSGEGGQETQYFGPGTRLLVL.

This clonotype was seen ten or more times. V gene TRBV12-3 or TRBV12-4 combines with J gene TRBJ2-7; 10 nucleotides match TRBD2. J gave up 12 bases and V 4 bases, and 12 bases lay outside the gene matches. This CDR3 is built from 14 residues. The CDR3 DNA sequence: TGTGCCAGCAGTTCGAGAACTAGCGGGACTCTCCCGTACTTC. This encodes CASSSRTSGTLPYF.

This clonotype was detected ten times or more. The chain joins TRBV29-1 to TRBJ2-5; 8 nucleotides match TRBD2. The V gene's germline CDR1 is SQVTM and CDR2 ANQGSEA. The CDR3 is 16 residues long. V was clipped by 4 bases and J by 6 bases; unmatched bases: 16. The CDR3 protein is CSVALLSAGDQKTQYF. CDR3 bases: TGCAGCGTTGCGCTCTTGTCAGCGGGGGACCAGAAGACCCAGTACTTC.

In this sample, this clonotype turned up a few times. The V and J genes are TRBV20-1 and TRBJ2-7, with a tentative D call TRBD2 (5 bases). Trimming left V 3 bases short and J 6 bases short, with 18 bases between. This CDR3 contains 14 residues. CDR1 is DFQATT, CDR2 SNEGSKA, per germline (reference sequence). The CDR3 spells CSASTGDPRGEQYF. DNA of the CDR3: TGCAGTGCTAGTACCGGGGATCCCCGGGGCGAGCAGTACTTC.

This clonotype was seen repeatedly, ten times or more. This chain joins TRBV28 and TRBJ2-7; D gene ambiguous. Germline V CDR1 and CDR2: MDHEN, SYDVKM. The V end was cut by 3 bases, the J end by 6 bases, with 12 bases between. The CDR3 extends over 13 amino acids. In nucleotides, the CDR3 is TGTGCCAGCAGTTTCGGGCCTGTCGGCGAGCAGTACTTC. This translates into CASSFGPVGEQYF.

This clonotype was seen ten or more times. The chain links TRBV7-6 to TRBJ1-3, with unresolved D. Trimming removed 4 bases at V and 0 bases at J, with 10 bases between. Germline V gives CDR1 SGHVS, CDR2 FNYEAQ. The CDR3 runs 15 residues. CDR3 protein: CASSYTSFSGNTIYF. CDR3 sequence (DNA): TGTGCCAGCAGCTATACTTCCTTCTCTGGAAACACCATATATTTT.

This clonotype was seen ten or more times. The chain recombines TRBV12-3 or TRBV12-4 with TRBJ1-1; no clear D gene. V lost 4 bases and J 5 bases, leaving 14 bases between the germline ends. This CDR3 is 14 amino acids long. This CDR3 is CASSSSIGRTEAFF. As DNA, the CDR3 is TGTGCCAGCAGTTCCTCGATAGGAAGGACTGAAGCTTTCTTT.

The chain links TRBV18 to TRBJ1-2, with 7 bases fitting TRBD1. The length of the CDR3 is 12 residues. V shed 6 bases and J 8 bases; nucleotides not matched to a gene: 6. The germline gives CDR1 KGHSH, CDR2 LQKENI. CDR3 nucleotide sequence: TGTGCCAGCTCTAAGACAGGGATAGGCTACACCTTC. Translation: CASSKTGIGYTF.

This clonotype has only a few counts. This CDR3 is CAWTAPDRGILYEQYF. The CDR3 DNA follows: TGTGCCTGGACCGCACCGGACAGGGGGATTCTCTACGAGCAGTACTTC. J is TRBJ2-7 and V is TRBV30; 10 nucleotides align to TRBD1. The CDR3 runs 16 residues. CDR1 and CDR2 from the germline V gene are GTSNPN and SVGIG (reference sequence). After removal of 4 bases from V and 3 bases from J, the junction contained 12 bases not matched to a gene.

This clonotype was seen repeatedly, ten times or more. The gene calls are TRBV11-2 and TRBJ1-2; unclear D gene. The V and J ends lost 0 bases and 4 bases respectively, with 6 bases between them. The CDR3 is made up of 13 amino acids. The germline V gene encodes CDR1 SGHAT and CDR2 FQNNGV. CDR3 nucleotide sequence: TGTGCCAGCAGCTTAGACGGCCTCTATGGCTACACCTTC. It codes for CASSLDGLYGYTF.

This clonotype showed up many times. The chain combines TRBV4-1 with TRBJ1-1, with TRBD1 matching over 7 bases. The CDR3 is made up of 13 amino acids. CDR1 and CDR2 (germline): MGHRA, YSYEKL. The ends lost 7 bases at V and 4 bases at J; junction bases unmatched: 6. The CDR3 protein is CASIKSGGTEAFF. CDR3 in DNA: TGCGCCAGCATCAAATCAGGGGGCACTGAAGCTTTCTTT.

The chain links TRBV3-1 to TRBJ1-1; D might be TRBD1 (6 bases). V was pared by 4 bases and J by 6 bases, with 12 bases between. The CDR3 covers 13 residues. CDR1 LGHDT and CDR2 YNNKEL come from the germline V gene (reference sequence). The CDR3 nucleotides read TGTGCCAGCAGCCCAGGGGCCGTACCTGAAGCTTTCTTT. It specifies CASSPGAVPEAFF.